The 2 T cell receptor beta chains below were found in one sample sequenced in a study of T cell changes during pregnancy in multiple sclerosis. Sequenced by immunoSEQ multiplex PCR; TCRdb stores in-frame clones only, minus some. The repertoire includes roughly 40,000 clones, 80% to 90% of them detected once, and around 0.51% sits in the top ten. Source: CD4+ T cells from peripheral blood mononuclear cells, taken in the first trimester of pregnancy. These receptors were obtained from a female donor with multiple sclerosis, enrolled in a pregnancy study.

This chain connects TRBV6-1 to TRBJ1-1, with 8 bases fitting TRBD1. J lost 1 base, V lost 6 bases, and 7 bases had no gene match. In germline, CDR1 is MNHNS, CDR2 SASEGT. This CDR3 is built from 15 residues. As DNA, the CDR3 is TGTGCCAGCAGCCTGGACAGGGCAAAGAACACTGAAGCTTTCTTT. Translated, it gives CASSLDRAKNTEAFF.

The rearrangement uses TRBV27 and TRBJ2-6; D remains unclear. The germline CDR1 and CDR2 sequences are MNHEY and SMNVEV (reference sequence). Between the trimmed V and J ends, which lost 6 bases and 0 bases, there was a span of 9 bases. The CDR3 loop spans 15 amino acids. The CDR3 region has the DNA TGTGCCAGCAGCATCGCAGGCTCTGGGGCCAACGTCCTGACTTTC. Amino acid sequence: CASSIAGSGANVLTF.